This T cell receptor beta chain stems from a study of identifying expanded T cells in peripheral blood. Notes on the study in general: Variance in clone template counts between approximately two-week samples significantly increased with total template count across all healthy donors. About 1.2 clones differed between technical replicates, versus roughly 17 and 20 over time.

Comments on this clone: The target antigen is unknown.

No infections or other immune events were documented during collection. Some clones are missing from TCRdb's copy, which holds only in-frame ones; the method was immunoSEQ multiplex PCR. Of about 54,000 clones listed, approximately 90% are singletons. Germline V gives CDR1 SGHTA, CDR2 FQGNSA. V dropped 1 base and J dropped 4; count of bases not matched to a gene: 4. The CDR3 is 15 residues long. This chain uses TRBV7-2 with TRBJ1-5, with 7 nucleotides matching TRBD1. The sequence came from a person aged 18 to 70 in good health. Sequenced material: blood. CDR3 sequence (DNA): TGTGCCAGCAGCTTAGAGGGGGCGCATAATCAGCCCCAGCATTTT. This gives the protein CASSLEGAHNQPQHF.